Listed below are T cell receptor beta chains from one sample, sequenced in a study of multiple sclerosis patients with progressive multifocal leukoencephalopathy. Sequencing was performed with immunoSEQ multiplex PCR; in TCRdb, only in-frame clones are kept and a portion is missing. The sample records around 32,000 clones, nearly 95% being singletons. The sequenced sample was PBMCs. Every receptor here comes from a man aged 25-45 years with multiple sclerosis. Both conserved end residues are part of each CDR3. Fields, in order: D gene, clone size, V gene, J gene, CDR3 protein, CDR3 DNA. A D gene is named only where the DNA matches it firmly. Rows give clone size only sometimes, using once, few, many, or a class for an expanded clone.

D gene: TRBD2; clone size: NA; V gene: TRBV9; J gene: TRBJ2-2; CDR3 protein: CASSLAGDVGELFF; CDR3 DNA: TGTGCCAGCAGCTTAGCGGGAGATGTCGGGGAGCTGTTTTTT
D gene: NA; clone size: NA; V gene: TRBV7-2; J gene: TRBJ2-7; CDR3 protein: CASSLAPFEQYF; CDR3 DNA: TGTGCCAGCAGCTTAGCCCCGTTCGAGCAGTACTTC
D gene: TRBD1; clone size: NA; V gene: TRBV6-1; J gene: TRBJ1-2; CDR3 protein: CASRSGGGRGYTF; CDR3 DNA: TGTGCCAGCAGGTCAGGGGGCGGGAGAGGCTACACCTTC
D gene: NA; clone size: NA; V gene: TRBV25-1; J gene: TRBJ2-7; CDR3 protein: CASSPSFQQYF; CDR3 DNA: TGTGCCAGCAGTCCCTCCTTTCAGCAGTACTTC
D gene: NA; clone size: NA; V gene: TRBV19; J gene: TRBJ2-7; CDR3 protein: CASSMEGAYEQYF; CDR3 DNA: TGTGCCAGTAGTATGGAGGGGGCGTACGAGCAGTACTTC
D gene: TRBD1; clone size: NA; V gene: TRBV18; J gene: TRBJ2-2; CDR3 protein: CASSLQGASIGELFF; CDR3 DNA: TGTGCCAGCTCACTGCAGGGGGCGAGCATCGGGGAGCTGTTTTTT
D gene: NA; clone size: NA; V gene: TRBV30; J gene: TRBJ2-1; CDR3 protein: CAWSVYYNEQFF; CDR3 DNA: TGTGCCTGGAGTGTATACTACAATGAGCAGTTCTTC
D gene: TRBD1; clone size: NA; V gene: TRBV4-3; J gene: TRBJ2-1; CDR3 protein: CASSQDGPGGYNEQFF; CDR3 DNA: TGCGCCAGCAGCCAAGATGGGCCAGGGGGCTACAATGAGCAGTTCTTC
D gene: NA; clone size: once; V gene: TRBV2; J gene: TRBJ2-3; CDR3 protein: CASIRQDTDTQYF; CDR3 DNA: TGTGCCAGCATCCGCCAGGACACAGATACGCAGTATTTT
D gene: TRBD2; clone size: NA; V gene: TRBV18; J gene: TRBJ2-1; CDR3 protein: CASSPTSGRYNEQFF; CDR3 DNA: TGTGCCAGCTCACCAACTAGCGGGAGATACAATGAGCAGTTCTTC
D gene: NA; clone size: NA; V gene: TRBV27; J gene: TRBJ1-6; CDR3 protein: CASSLSGWGPNSPLHF; CDR3 DNA: TGTGCCAGCAGTTTGTCAGGGTGGGGACCTAATTCACCCCTCCACTTT
D gene: NA; clone size: NA; V gene: TRBV6-6; J gene: TRBJ1-1; CDR3 protein: CASSYVGGEAFF; CDR3 DNA: TGTGCCAGCAGTTACGTCGGGGGTGAAGCTTTCTTT
D gene: TRBD1; clone size: NA; V gene: TRBV7-3; J gene: TRBJ2-1; CDR3 protein: CASRRQGSGYNEQFF; CDR3 DNA: TGTGCCAGCAGACGACAGGGTTCCGGCTACAATGAGCAGTTCTTC
D gene: NA; clone size: NA; V gene: TRBV6-1; J gene: TRBJ2-7; CDR3 protein: CASSADSYSAYSYEQYF; CDR3 DNA: TGTGCCAGCAGTGCCGACTCCTACTCCGCCTACTCCTACGAGCAGTACTTC
D gene: NA; clone size: NA; V gene: TRBV5-1; J gene: TRBJ2-1; CDR3 protein: CASSPGDNEQFF; CDR3 DNA: TGCGCCAGCAGCCCCGGGGACAATGAGCAGTTCTTC
D gene: TRBD2; clone size: NA; V gene: TRBV19; J gene: TRBJ2-7; CDR3 protein: CASTPSGSVSYEQYF; CDR3 DNA: TGTGCCAGTACCCCTAGCGGGAGTGTATCCTACGAGCAGTACTTT
D gene: NA; clone size: NA; V gene: TRBV6-5; J gene: TRBJ2-3; CDR3 protein: CASNLRGKSDTQYF; CDR3 DNA: TGTGCCAGCAACCTTCGAGGTAAGTCAGATACGCAGTATTTT
D gene: TRBD1; clone size: once; V gene: TRBV7-6; J gene: TRBJ2-5; CDR3 protein: CASSLLTGVGETQYF; CDR3 DNA: TGTGCCAGCAGCTTACTGACAGGGGTCGGGGAGACCCAGTACTTC
D gene: NA; clone size: NA; V gene: TRBV18; J gene: TRBJ1-5; CDR3 protein: CASSLTESNQPQHF; CDR3 DNA: TGTGCCAGCTCGCTGACGGAGAGCAATCAGCCCCAGCATTTT
D gene: NA; clone size: once; V gene: TRBV10-2; J gene: TRBJ2-7; CDR3 protein: CASTGGNYEQYF; CDR3 DNA: TGCGCCAGCACAGGCGGAAACTACGAGCAGTACTTC
D gene: NA; clone size: NA; V gene: TRBV25-1; J gene: TRBJ1-1; CDR3 protein: CASSEYTEAFF; CDR3 DNA: TGTGCCAGCAGTGAATACACTGAAGCTTTCTTT
D gene: NA; clone size: NA; V gene: TRBV5-1; J gene: TRBJ2-5; CDR3 protein: CASSPIVGAGGTRGKTQYF; CDR3 DNA: TGCGCCAGCAGCCCCATAGTTGGGGCAGGGGGGACACGGGGGAAGACCCAGTACTTC
D gene: NA; clone size: NA; V gene: TRBV19; J gene: TRBJ2-1; CDR3 protein: CASMAFRTPYNEQFF; CDR3 DNA: TGTGCCAGTATGGCTTTCAGGACCCCATACAATGAGCAGTTCTTC
D gene: NA; clone size: NA; V gene: TRBV7-2; J gene: TRBJ2-4; CDR3 protein: CASSPSEGIQYF; CDR3 DNA: TGTGCCAGCAGCCCGTCCGAGGGCATTCAGTACTTC
D gene: NA; clone size: NA; V gene: TRBV6-1; J gene: TRBJ1-3; CDR3 protein: CASSEAGRYPGNTIYF; CDR3 DNA: TGTGCCAGCAGTGAAGCGGGAAGGTATCCTGGAAACACCATATATTTT
D gene: NA; clone size: NA; V gene: TRBV5-4; J gene: TRBJ1-2; CDR3 protein: CASSPAPDIYGYTF; CDR3 DNA: TGTGCCAGCAGCCCCGCTCCGGACATCTATGGCTACACCTTC
D gene: TRBD2; clone size: few; V gene: TRBV27; J gene: TRBJ2-1; CDR3 protein: CASKLAGDNEQFF; CDR3 DNA: TGTGCCAGCAAACTAGCGGGGGACAATGAGCAGTTCTTC
D gene: NA; clone size: NA; V gene: TRBV5-6; J gene: TRBJ1-2; CDR3 protein: CASSRGNGRADYGYTF; CDR3 DNA: TGTGCCAGCAGCCGAGGTAATGGCAGGGCTGACTATGGCTACACCTTC
D gene: NA; clone size: NA; V gene: TRBV21-1; J gene: TRBJ2-1; CDR3 protein: CASSNTAGGVQCEQFF; CDR3 DNA: TGTGCCAGCAGCAATACCGCGGGAGGGGTACAATGCGAGCAGTTCTTC
D gene: NA; clone size: NA; V gene: TRBV7-2; J gene: TRBJ2-1; CDR3 protein: CASSWDSPTEQFF; CDR3 DNA: TGTGCCAGCAGCTGGGACTCTCCGACTGAGCAGTTCTTC
D gene: TRBD2; clone size: NA; V gene: TRBV4-3; J gene: TRBJ2-2; CDR3 protein: CASSQELAGDTGELFF; CDR3 DNA: TGCGCCAGCAGCCAAGAACTAGCGGGAGACACCGGGGAGCTGTTTTTT
D gene: TRBD2; clone size: NA; V gene: TRBV4-2; J gene: TRBJ2-7; CDR3 protein: CASSQELAGGFYEQYF; CDR3 DNA: TGTGCCAGCAGCCAAGAACTAGCGGGAGGGTTCTACGAGCAGTACTTC
D gene: NA; clone size: NA; V gene: TRBV4-2; J gene: TRBJ2-7; CDR3 protein: CASSQGSRDGTYEQYF; CDR3 DNA: TGTGCCAGCAGCCAAGGAAGCCGGGACGGAACCTACGAGCAGTACTTC
D gene: NA; clone size: NA; V gene: TRBV4-1; J gene: TRBJ1-6; CDR3 protein: CASSPQYRENSPLHF; CDR3 DNA: TGCGCCAGCAGCCCCCAATACAGGGAAAATTCACCCCTCCACTTT
D gene: TRBD2; clone size: NA; V gene: TRBV5-8; J gene: TRBJ2-5; CDR3 protein: CASSLGFRLAGGETQYF; CDR3 DNA: TGTGCCAGCAGCTTGGGATTTCGACTAGCGGGCGGGGAGACCCAGTACTTC
D gene: NA; clone size: NA; V gene: TRBV18; J gene: TRBJ2-7; CDR3 protein: CASSPPSRTDTYEQYF; CDR3 DNA: TGTGCCAGCTCACCACCGAGCAGGACAGATACCTACGAGCAGTACTTC
D gene: NA; clone size: NA; V gene: TRBV5-1; J gene: TRBJ2-3; CDR3 protein: CASSLASTDTQYF; CDR3 DNA: TGCGCCAGCAGCTTGGCAAGCACAGATACGCAGTATTTT
D gene: NA; clone size: few; V gene: TRBV7-9; J gene: TRBJ2-7; CDR3 protein: CASSLVGQGAHYEQYF; CDR3 DNA: TGTGCCAGCAGCTTAGTCGGGCAGGGAGCCCACTACGAGCAGTACTTC
D gene: TRBD2; clone size: NA; V gene: TRBV11-3; J gene: TRBJ2-7; CDR3 protein: CASSLDGTSGYEQYF; CDR3 DNA: TGTGCCAGCAGCTTAGATGGGACTAGCGGATACGAGCAGTACTTC
D gene: NA; clone size: NA; V gene: TRBV27; J gene: TRBJ2-7; CDR3 protein: CASTNAGEQYF; CDR3 DNA: TGTGCCAGCACTAACGCGGGCGAGCAGTACTTC
D gene: NA; clone size: NA; V gene: TRBV13; J gene: TRBJ1-2; CDR3 protein: CASSLSTGAPDGYTF; CDR3 DNA: TGTGCCAGCAGCTTAAGTACGGGGGCCCCCGATGGCTACACCTTC
D gene: TRBD2; clone size: NA; V gene: TRBV11-3; J gene: TRBJ2-3; CDR3 protein: CASTSGLASTDTQYF; CDR3 DNA: TGTGCCAGCACCTCTGGACTAGCGAGCACAGATACGCAGTATTTT